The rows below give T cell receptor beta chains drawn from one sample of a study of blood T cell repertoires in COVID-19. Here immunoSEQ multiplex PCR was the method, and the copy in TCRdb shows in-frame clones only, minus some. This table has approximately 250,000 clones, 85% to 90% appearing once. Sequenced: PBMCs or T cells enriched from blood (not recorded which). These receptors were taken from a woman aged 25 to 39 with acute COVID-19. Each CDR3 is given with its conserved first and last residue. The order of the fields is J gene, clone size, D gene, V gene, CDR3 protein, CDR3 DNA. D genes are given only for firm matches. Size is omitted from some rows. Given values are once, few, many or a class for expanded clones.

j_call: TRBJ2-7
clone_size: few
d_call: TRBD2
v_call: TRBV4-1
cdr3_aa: CASSQDQVAGGPNEQYF
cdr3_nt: TGCGCCAGCAGCCAAGATCAAGTAGCGGGAGGGCCCAACGAGCAGTACTTC

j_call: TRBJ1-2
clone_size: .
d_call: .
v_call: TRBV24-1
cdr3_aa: CATSDAGVNYGYTF
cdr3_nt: TGTGCCACCAGTGATGCGGGCGTGAACTATGGCTACACCTTC

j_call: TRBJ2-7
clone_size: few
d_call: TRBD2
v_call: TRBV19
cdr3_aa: CASSTVETSGVYEQYF
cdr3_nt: TGTGCCAGTAGTACAGTCGAGACTAGCGGAGTATACGAGCAGTACTTC

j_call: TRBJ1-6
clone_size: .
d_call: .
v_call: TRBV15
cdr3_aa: CATSSRQMGSPLHF
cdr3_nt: TGTGCCACCAGCAGCAGACAGATGGGATCACCCCTCCACTTT

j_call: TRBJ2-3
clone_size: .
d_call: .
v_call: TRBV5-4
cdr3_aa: CASSIPDGADTQYF
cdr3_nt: TGTGCCAGCAGCATACCCGACGGGGCAGATACGCAGTATTTT

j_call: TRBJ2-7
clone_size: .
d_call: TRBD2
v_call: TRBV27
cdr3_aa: CASSSGLAGEHEQYF
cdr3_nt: TGTGCCAGCAGTTCGGGACTAGCGGGAGAGCACGAGCAGTACTTC

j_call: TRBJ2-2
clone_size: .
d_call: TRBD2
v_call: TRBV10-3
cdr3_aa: CAISATAGGPRELFF
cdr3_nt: TGTGCCATCAGTGCGACAGCGGGAGGCCCGAGGGAGCTGTTTTTT

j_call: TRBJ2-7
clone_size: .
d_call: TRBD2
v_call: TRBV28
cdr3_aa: CASSLLSGTLYEQYF
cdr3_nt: TGTGCCAGCAGTCTACTTAGCGGGACCCTCTACGAGCAGTACTTC

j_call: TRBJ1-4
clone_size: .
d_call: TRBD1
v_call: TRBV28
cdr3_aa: CASSFEGQASEKLFF
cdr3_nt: TGTGCCAGCAGTTTTGAGGGACAGGCCAGCGAAAAACTGTTTTTT

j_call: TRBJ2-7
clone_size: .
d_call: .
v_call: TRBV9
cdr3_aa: CASSSERGSYEQYF
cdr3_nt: TGTGCCAGCAGCTCCGAACGGGGCTCCTACGAGCAGTACTTC

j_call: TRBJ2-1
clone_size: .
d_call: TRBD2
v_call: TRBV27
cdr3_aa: CASSTSGRSYNEQFF
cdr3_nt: TGTGCCAGCAGTACTAGCGGGAGATCCTACAATGAGCAGTTCTTC

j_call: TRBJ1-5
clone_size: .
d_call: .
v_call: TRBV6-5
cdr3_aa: CASSPAGAGNQPQHF
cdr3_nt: TGTGCCAGCAGTCCGGCGGGGGCGGGCAATCAGCCCCAGCATTTT

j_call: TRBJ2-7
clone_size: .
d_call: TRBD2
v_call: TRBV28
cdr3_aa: CASSNSGLAGVGILYEQYF
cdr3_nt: TGTGCCAGCAGTAATTCGGGACTAGCGGGTGTAGGAATCCTCTACGAGCAGTACTTC

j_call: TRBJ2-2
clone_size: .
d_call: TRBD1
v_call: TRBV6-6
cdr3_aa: CATRRGQGATGELFF
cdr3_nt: TGTGCCACCCGCCGAGGACAGGGGGCAACCGGGGAGCTGTTTTTT

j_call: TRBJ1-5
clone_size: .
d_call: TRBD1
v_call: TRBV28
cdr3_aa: CASSAGTASNQPQHF
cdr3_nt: TGTGCCAGCAGCGCCGGGACAGCTAGCAATCAGCCCCAGCATTTT

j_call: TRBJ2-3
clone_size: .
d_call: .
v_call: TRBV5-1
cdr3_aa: CASSSTPAIAGDTQYF
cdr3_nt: TGCGCCAGCAGCTCAACCCCCGCGATTGCTGGAGATACGCAGTATTTT

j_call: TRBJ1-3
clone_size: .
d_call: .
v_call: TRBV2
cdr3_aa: CASSRSGSGNTIYF
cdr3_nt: TGTGCCAGCAGTCGTTCCGGCTCTGGAAACACCATATATTTT

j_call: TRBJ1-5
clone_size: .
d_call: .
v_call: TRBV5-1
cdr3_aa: CASSSGRGDSNQPQHF
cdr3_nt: TGCGCCAGCAGCTCTGGACGGGGGGATAGCAATCAGCCCCAGCATTTT

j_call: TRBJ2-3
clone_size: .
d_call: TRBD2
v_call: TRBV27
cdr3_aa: CASRPAGVDTQYF
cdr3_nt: TGTGCCAGCAGACCGGCGGGGGTAGATACGCAGTATTTT

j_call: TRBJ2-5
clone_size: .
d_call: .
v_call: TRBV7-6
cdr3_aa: CASSSIQGATGETQYF
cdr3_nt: TGTGCCAGCAGCTCAATACAGGGTGCTACGGGAGAGACCCAGTACTTC

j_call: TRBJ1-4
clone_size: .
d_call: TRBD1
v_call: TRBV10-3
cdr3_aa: CAIGSQGAPNEKLFF
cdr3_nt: TGTGCCATCGGCTCACAGGGGGCGCCGAATGAAAAACTGTTTTTT

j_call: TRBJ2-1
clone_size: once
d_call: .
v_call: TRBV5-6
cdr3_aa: CASTRTGSYNEQFF
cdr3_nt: TGTGCCAGCACGCGAACCGGCTCCTACAATGAGCAGTTCTTC

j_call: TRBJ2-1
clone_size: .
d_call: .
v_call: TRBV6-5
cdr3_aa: CASSYSQARYHNEQFF
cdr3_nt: TGTGCCAGCAGTTACTCGCAGGCCAGGTATCACAATGAGCAGTTCTTC

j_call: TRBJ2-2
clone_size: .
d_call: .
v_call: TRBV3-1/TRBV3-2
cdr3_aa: CASSQRGRGTGELFF
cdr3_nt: TGTGCCAGCAGCCAACGGGGCCGGGGGACCGGGGAGCTGTTTTTT

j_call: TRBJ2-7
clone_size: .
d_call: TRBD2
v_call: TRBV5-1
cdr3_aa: CASSWVGGLAGGPEQYF
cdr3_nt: TGCGCCAGCAGCTGGGTCGGAGGGCTAGCGGGAGGGCCCGAGCAGTACTTC

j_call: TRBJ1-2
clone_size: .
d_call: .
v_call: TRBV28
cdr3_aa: CASSSLGGNYGYTF
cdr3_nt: TGTGCCAGCAGCTCCTTGGGGGGAAACTATGGCTACACCTTC

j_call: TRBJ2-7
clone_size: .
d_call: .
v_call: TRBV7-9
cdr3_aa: CASSPRVPYEQYF
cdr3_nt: TGTGCCAGCAGCCCCAGGGTCCCCTACGAGCAGTACTTC

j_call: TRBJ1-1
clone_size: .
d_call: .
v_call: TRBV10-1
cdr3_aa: CASSESGRLEAFF
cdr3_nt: TGCGCCAGCAGTGAGTCCGGGCGACTAGAAGCTTTCTTT

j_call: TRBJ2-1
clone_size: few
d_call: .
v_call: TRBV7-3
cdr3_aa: CASSSSSENYNEQFF
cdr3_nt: TGTGCCAGCAGCTCGTCTAGCGAAAACTACAATGAGCAGTTCTTC

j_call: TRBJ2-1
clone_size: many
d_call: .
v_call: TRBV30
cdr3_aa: CAWSVRIRGRSYNEQFF
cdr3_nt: TGTGCCTGGAGTGTACGCATCAGGGGGAGGTCCTACAATGAGCAGTTCTTC

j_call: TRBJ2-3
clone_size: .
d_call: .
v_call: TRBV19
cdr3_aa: CASSLGLRDTQYF
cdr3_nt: TGTGCCAGTAGTCTAGGACTGCGGGATACGCAGTATTTT

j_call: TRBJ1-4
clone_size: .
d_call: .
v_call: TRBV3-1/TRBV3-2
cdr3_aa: CASSRSGANEKLFF
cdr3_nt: TGTGCCAGCAGCCGGTCAGGGGCGAATGAAAAACTGTTTTTT

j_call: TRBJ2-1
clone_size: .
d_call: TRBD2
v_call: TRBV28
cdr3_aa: CASSSAAGGGNEQFF
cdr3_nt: TGTGCCAGCAGTTCCGCAGCGGGAGGAGGCAATGAGCAGTTCTTC

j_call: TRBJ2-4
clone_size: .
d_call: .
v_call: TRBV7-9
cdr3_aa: CASSPRVGVIAKNIQYF
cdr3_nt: TGTGCCAGCAGCCCCAGGGTCGGTGTGATAGCCAAAAACATTCAGTACTTC

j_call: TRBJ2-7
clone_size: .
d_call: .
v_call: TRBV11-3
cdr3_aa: CASSRSRDNYEQYF
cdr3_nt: TGTGCCAGCAGCCGATCACGGGACAACTACGAGCAGTACTTC

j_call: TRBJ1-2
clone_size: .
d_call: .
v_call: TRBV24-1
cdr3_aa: CATSDSGVYGYTF
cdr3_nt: TGTGCCACCAGTGACTCAGGTGTCTATGGCTACACCTTC

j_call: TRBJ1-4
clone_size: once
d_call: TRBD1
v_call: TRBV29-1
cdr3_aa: CSAEAGGNEKLFF
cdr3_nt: TGCAGCGCCGAAGCAGGGGGAAACGAAAAACTGTTTTTT

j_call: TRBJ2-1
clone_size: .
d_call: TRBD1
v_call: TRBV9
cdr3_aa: CASSVGLLGQVNEQFF
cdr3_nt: TGTGCCAGCAGCGTAGGTTTGTTGGGACAGGTCAATGAGCAGTTCTTC

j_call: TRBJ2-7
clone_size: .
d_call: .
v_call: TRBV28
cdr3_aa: CASSPPEGLRLSEQYF
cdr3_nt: TGTGCCAGCAGCCCCCCTGAGGGACTCAGATTATCGGAGCAGTACTTC

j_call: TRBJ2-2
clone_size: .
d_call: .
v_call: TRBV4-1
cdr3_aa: CASSQVTENGELFF
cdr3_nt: TGCGCCAGCAGCCAAGTCACGGAGAACGGGGAGCTGTTTTTT

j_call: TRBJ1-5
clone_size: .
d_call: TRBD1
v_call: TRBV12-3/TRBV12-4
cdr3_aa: CASSRDRDQPQHF
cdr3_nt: TGTGCCAGCAGCCGTGACAGGGATCAGCCCCAGCATTTT

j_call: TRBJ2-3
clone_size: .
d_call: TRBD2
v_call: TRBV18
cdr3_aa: CASSPPRTSGSVPITDTQYF
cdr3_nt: TGTGCCAGCTCACCCCCCAGGACTAGCGGGAGCGTTCCCATCACAGATACGCAGTATTTT

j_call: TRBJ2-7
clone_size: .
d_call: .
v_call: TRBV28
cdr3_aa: CASSLDWVVSYEQYF
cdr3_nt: TGTGCCAGCAGCCTGGACTGGGTTGTGAGCTACGAGCAGTACTTC

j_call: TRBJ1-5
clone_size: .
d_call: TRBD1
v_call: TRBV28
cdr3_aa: CASSLVWAISGGGQPQHF
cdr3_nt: TGTGCCAGCAGCTTGGTTTGGGCGATATCAGGGGGTGGTCAGCCCCAGCATTTT

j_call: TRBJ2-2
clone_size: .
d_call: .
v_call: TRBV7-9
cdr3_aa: CASSSTAYLAGELFF
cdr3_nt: TGTGCCAGCAGCTCCACGGCGTATCTAGCCGGGGAGCTGTTTTTT

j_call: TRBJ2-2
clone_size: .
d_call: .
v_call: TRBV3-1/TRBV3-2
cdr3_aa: CATEGNHNTGELFF
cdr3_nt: TGTGCCACGGAGGGAAACCATAACACCGGGGAGCTGTTTTTT

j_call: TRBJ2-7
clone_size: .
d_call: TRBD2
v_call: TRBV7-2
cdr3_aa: CASSFPGGPYEQYF
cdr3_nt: TGTGCCAGCAGCTTTCCGGGAGGGCCCTACGAGCAGTACTTC

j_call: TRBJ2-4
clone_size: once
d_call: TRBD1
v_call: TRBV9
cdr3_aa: CASSEEGTGINIQYF
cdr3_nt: TGTGCCAGCAGCGAGGAAGGGACAGGGATAAACATTCAGTACTTC

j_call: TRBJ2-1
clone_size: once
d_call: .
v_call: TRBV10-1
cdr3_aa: CASSESGRTGGEQFF
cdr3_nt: TGCGCCAGCAGTGAGTCGGGGAGGACAGGCGGTGAGCAGTTCTTC

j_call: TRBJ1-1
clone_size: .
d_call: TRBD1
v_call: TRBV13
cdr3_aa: CASSADRTLNTEAFF
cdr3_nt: TGTGCCAGCAGCGCGGACAGGACCCTGAACACTGAAGCTTTCTTT

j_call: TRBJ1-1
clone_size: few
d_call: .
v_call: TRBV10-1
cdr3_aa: CASSPTDMNTEAFF
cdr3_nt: TGCGCCAGCAGCCCGACGGACATGAACACTGAAGCTTTCTTT